This T cell receptor (beta chain) derives from a study of blood T cell repertoires in COVID-19. Trimming cost V 1 base and J 6 bases; bases outside gene matches: 2. There are 14 residues in the CDR3. Germline values: CDR1 LNHDA, CDR2 SQIVND (reference sequence). Data came from immunoSEQ multiplex PCR; TCRdb stores just in-frame clones and leaves some out. The sample comprises roughly 82,000 clones, about 90% of which are singletons, and more than 0.85% rests with the top ten. The clonotype was recovered from a woman aged 45-60 years in a cohort sampled during active COVID-19. The material sequenced was peripheral blood. This sequence joins TRBV19 and TRBJ2-1; 8 bases line up with TRBD2. In DNA, the CDR3 is TGTGCCAGTAGTATAGTGCTAGCGGGCAATGAGCAGTTCTTC. Translation: CASSIVLAGNEQFF.